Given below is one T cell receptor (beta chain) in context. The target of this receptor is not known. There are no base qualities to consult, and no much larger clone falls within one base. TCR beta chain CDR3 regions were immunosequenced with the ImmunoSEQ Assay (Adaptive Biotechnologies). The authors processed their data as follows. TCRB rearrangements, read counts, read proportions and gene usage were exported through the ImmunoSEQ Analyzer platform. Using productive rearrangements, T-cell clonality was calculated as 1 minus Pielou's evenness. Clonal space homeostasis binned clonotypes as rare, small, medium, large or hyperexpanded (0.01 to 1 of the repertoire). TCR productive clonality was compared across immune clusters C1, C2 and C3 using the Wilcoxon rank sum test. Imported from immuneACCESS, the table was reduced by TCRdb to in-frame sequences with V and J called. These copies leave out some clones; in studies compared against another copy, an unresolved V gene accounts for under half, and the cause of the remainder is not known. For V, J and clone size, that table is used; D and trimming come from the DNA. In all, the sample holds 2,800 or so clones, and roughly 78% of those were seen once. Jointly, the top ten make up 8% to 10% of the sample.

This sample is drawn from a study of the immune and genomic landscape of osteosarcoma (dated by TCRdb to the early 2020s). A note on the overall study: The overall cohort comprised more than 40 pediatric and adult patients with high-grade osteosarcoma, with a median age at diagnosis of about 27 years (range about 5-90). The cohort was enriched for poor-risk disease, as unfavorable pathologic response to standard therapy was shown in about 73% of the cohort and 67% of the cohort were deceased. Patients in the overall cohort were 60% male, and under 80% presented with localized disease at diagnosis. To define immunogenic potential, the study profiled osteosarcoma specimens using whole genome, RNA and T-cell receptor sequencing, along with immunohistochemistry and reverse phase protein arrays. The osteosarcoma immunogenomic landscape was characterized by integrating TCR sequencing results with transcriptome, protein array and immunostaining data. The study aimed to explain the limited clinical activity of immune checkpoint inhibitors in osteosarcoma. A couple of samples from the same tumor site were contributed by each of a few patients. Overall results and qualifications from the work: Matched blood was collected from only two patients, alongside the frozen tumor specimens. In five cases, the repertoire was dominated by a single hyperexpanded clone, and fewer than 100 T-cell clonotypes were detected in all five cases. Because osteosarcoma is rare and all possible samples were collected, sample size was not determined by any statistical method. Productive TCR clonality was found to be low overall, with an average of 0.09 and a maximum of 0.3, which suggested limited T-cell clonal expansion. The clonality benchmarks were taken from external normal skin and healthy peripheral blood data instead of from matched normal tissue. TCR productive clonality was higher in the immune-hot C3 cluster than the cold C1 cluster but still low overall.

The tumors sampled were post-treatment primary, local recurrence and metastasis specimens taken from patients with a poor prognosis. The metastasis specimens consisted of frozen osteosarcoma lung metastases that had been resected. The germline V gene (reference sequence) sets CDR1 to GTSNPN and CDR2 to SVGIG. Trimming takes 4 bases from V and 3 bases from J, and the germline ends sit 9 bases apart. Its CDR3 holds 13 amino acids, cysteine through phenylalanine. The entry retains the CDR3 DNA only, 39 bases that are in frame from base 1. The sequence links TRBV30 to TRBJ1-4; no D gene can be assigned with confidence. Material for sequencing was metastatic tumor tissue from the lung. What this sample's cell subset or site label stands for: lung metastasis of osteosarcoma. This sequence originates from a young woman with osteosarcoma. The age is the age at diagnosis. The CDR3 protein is CAWTEKANEKLFF. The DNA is TGTGCCTGGACAGAGAAGGCTAATGAAAAACTGTTTTTT.